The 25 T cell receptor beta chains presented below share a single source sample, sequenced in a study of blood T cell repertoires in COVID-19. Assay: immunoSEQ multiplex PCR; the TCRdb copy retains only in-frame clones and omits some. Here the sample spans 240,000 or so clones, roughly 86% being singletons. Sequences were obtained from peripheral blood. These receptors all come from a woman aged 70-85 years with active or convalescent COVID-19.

In DNA form, the CDR3 reads TGTGCCACCAGTGCTGGCCAGTTGAACACTGAAGCTTTCTTT. Amino acids: CATSAGQLNTEAFF. The chain carries TRBV24-1 and TRBJ1-1; D gene uncertain. V dropped 5 bases and J dropped 0 bases, with 9 bases sitting between them. The CDR3 runs 14 residues. The germline V gene has CDR1 KGHDR and CDR2 SFDVKD.

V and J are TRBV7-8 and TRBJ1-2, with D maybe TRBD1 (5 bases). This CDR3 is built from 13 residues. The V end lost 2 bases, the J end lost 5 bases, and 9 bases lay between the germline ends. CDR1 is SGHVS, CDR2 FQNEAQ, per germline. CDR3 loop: CASSLFRAYGYTF. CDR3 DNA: TGTGCCAGCAGCTTATTCAGGGCTTATGGCTACACCTTC.

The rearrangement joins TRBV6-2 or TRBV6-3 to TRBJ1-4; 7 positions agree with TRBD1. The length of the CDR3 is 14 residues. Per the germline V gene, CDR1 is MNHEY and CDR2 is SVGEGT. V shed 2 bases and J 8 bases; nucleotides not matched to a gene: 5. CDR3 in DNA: TGTGCCAGCAGTTACGCGGGACAGTTGGAAAAACTGTTTTTT. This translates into CASSYAGQLEKLFF.

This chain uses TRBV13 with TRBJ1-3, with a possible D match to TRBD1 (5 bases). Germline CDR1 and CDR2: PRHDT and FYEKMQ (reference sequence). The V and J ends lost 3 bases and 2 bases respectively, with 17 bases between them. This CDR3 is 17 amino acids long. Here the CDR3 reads CASSFWVGGRTGNTIYF. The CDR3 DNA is TGTGCCAGCAGCTTTTGGGTGGGGGGTAGGACTGGAAACACCATATATTTT.

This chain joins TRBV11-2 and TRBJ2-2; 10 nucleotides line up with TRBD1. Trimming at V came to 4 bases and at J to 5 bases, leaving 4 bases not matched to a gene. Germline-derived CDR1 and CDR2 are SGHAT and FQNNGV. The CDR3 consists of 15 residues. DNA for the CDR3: TGTGCCAGCAGCTGGGACAGGGGAGGGACCGGGGAGCTGTTTTTT. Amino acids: CASSWDRGGTGELFF.

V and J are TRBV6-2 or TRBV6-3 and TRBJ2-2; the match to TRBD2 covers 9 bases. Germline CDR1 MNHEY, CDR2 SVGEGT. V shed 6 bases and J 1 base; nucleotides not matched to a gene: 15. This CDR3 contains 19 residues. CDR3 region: CASSQRGGARRLNTGELFF. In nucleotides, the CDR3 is TGTGCCAGCAGCCAACGCGGGGGGGCCCGGAGATTGAACACCGGGGAGCTGTTTTTT.

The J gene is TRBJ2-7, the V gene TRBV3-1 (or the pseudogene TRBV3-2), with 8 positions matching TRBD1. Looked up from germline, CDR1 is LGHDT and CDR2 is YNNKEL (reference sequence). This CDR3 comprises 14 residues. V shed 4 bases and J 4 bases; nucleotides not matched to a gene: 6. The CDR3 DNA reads TGTGCCAGCAGCCCAGGACAGGGACCATACGAGCAGTACTTC. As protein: CASSPGQGPYEQYF.

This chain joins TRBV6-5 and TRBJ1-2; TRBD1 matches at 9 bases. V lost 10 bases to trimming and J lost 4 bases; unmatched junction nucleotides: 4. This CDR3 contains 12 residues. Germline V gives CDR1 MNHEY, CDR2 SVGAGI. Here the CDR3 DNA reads TGTGCCACCCTGACAGGGGGCTATGGCTACACCTTC. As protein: CATLTGGYGYTF.

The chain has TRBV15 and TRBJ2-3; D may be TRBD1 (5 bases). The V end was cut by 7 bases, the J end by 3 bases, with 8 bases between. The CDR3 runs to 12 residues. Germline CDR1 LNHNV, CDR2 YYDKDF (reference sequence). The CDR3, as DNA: TGTGCCACCACAGGGTCTACAGATACGCAGTATTTT. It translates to CATTGSTDTQYF.

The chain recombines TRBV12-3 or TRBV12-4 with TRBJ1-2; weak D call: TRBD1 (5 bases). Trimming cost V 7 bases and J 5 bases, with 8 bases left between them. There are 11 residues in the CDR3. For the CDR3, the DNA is TGTGCCAGCAACAGACAGTATGGCTACACCTTC. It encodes CASNRQYGYTF.

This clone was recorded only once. This chain's CDR3 is CASSHDRGMGYGYTF. The DNA of the CDR3 is TGTGCCAGCAGTCACGACAGGGGAATGGGTTATGGCTACACCTTC. This rearrangement joins TRBV6-4 to TRBJ1-2, with 8 positions matching TRBD1. The CDR3 consists of 15 residues. CDR1 and CDR2 from the germline V gene are MRHNA and SNTAGT. Germline trimming cut 5 bases from V and 5 bases from J; bases unmatched to any gene: 10.

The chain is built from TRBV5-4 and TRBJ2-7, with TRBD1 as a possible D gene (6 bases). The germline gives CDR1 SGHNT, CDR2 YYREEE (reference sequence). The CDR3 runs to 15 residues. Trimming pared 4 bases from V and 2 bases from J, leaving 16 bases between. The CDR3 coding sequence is TGTGCCAGCAGCGGCCTTTGGCAGGGGCCCTACGAGCAGTACTTC. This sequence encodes CASSGLWQGPYEQYF.

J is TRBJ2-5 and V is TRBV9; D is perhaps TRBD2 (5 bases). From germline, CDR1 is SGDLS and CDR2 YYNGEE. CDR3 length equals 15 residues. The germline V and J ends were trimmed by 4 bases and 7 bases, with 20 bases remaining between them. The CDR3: CASSPLIGQEVTQYF. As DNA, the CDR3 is TGTGCCAGCAGCCCGTTGATTGGGCAGGAGGTGACCCAGTACTTC. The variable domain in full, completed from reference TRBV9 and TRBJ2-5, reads DSGVTQTPKHLITATGQRVTLRCSPRSGDLSVYWYQQSLDQGLQFLIQYYNGEERAKGNILERFSAQQFPDLHSELNLSSLELGDSALYFCASSPLIGQEVTQYFGPGTRLLVL.

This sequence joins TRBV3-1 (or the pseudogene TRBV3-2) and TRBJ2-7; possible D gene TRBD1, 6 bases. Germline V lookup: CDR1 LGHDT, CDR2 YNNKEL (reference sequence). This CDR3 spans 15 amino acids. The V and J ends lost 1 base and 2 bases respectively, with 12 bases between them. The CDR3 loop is CASSQVGGIPYEQYF. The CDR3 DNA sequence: TGTGCCAGCAGCCAAGTTGGGGGCATCCCCTACGAGCAGTACTTC.

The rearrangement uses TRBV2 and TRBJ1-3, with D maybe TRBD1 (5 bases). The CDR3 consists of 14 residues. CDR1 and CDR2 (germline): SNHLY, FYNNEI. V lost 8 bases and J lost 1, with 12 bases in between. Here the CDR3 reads CASSSQGSGNTIYF. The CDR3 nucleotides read TGTGCCAGCTCCTCTCAGGGATCTGGAAACACCATATATTTT. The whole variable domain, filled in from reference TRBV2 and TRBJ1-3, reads EPEVTQTPSHQVTQMGQEVILRCVPISNHLYFYWYRQILGQKVEFLVSFYNNEISEKSEIFDDQFSVERPDGSNFTLKIRSTKLEDSAMYFCASSSQGSGNTIYFGEGSWLTVV.

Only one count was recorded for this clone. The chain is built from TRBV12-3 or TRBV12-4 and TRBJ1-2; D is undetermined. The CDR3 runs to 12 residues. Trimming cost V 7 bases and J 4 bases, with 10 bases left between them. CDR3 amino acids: CASTETSYGYTF. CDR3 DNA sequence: TGTGCCAGCACGGAGACTTCCTATGGCTACACCTTC.

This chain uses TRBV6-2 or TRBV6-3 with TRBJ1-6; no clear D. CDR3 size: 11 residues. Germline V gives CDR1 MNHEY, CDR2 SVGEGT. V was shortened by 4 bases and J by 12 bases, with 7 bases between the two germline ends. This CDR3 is CASSWPEPLHF. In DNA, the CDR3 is TGTGCCAGCAGTTGGCCAGAACCCCTCCACTTT.

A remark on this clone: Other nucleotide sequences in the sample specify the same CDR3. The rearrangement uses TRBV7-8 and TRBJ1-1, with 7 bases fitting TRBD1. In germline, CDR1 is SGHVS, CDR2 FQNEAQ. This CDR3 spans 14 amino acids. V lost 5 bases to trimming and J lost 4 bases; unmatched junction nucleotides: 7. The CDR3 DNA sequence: TGTGCCAGCAGCGTGCAGGGGGTGGGCACTGAAGCTTTCTTT. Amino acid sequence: CASSVQGVGTEAFF.

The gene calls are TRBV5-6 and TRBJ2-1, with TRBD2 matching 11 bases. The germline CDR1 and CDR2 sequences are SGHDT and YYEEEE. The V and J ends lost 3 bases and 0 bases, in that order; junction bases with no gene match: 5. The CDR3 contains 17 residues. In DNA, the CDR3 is TGTGCCAGCAGCTCCTCTAGCGGGGGGAGCTCCTACAATGAGCAGTTCTTC. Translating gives CASSSSSGGSSYNEQFF.

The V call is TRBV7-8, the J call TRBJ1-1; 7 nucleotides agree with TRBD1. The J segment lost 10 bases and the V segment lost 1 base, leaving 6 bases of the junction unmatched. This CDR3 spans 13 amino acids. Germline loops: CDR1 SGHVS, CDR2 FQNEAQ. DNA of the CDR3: TGTGCCAGCAGCTTAGACAGGGGTATTGGAGCTTTCTTT. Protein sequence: CASSLDRGIGAFF.

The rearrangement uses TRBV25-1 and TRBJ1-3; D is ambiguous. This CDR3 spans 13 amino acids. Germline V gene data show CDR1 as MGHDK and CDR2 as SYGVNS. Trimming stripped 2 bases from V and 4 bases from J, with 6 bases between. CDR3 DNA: TGTGCCAGCAGTGAACTGGCCGGAAACACCATATATTTT. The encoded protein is CASSELAGNTIYF.

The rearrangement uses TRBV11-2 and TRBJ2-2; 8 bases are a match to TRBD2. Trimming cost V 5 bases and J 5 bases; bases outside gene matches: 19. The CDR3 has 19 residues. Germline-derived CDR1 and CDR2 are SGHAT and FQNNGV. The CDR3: CASSHDQHSSGGFTGELFF. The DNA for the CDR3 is TGTGCCAGCAGCCACGACCAGCACTCCAGCGGGGGATTTACCGGGGAGCTGTTTTTT.

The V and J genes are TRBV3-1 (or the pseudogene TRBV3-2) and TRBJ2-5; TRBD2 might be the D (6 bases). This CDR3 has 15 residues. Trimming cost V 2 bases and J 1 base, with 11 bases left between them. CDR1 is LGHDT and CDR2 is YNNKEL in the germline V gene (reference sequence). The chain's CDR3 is CASSQTPGSQETQYF. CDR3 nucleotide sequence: TGTGCCAGCAGCCAAACCCCCGGGAGCCAAGAGACCCAGTACTTC.

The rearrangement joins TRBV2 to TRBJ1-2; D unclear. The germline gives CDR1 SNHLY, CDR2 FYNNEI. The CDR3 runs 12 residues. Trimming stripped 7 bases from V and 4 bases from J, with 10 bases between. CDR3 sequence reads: CASTAGSYGYTF. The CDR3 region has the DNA TGTGCCAGCACGGCGGGTTCCTATGGCTACACCTTC.

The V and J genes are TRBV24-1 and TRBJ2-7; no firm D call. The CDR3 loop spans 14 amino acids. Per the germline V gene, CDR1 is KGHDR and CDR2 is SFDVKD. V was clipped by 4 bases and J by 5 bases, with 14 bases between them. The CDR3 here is CATSDPASLDEQYF. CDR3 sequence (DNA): TGTGCCACCAGTGACCCCGCGTCCTTAGACGAGCAGTACTTC.